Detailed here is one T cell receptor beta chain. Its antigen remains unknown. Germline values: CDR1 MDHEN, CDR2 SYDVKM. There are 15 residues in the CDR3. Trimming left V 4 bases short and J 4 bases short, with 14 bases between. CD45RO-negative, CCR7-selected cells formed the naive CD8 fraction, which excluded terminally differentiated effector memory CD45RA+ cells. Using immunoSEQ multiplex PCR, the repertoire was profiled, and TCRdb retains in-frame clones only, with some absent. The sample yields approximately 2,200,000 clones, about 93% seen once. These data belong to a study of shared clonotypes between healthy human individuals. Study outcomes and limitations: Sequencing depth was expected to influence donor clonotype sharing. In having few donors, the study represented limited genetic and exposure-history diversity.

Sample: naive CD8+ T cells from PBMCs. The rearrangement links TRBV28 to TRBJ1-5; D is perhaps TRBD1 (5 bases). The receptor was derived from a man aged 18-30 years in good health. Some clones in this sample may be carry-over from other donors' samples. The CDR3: CASSSPGPPNQPQHF. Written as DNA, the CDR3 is TGTGCCAGCAGTTCCCCGGGACCGCCGAATCAGCCCCAGCATTTT. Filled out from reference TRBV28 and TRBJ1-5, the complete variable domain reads DVKVTQSSRYLVKRTGEKVFLECVQDMDHENMFWYRQDPGLGLRLIYFSYDVKMKEKGDIPEGYSVSREKKERFSLILESASTNQTSMYLCASSSPGPPNQPQHFGDGTRLSIL.